This T cell receptor beta chain was observed in a study of blood T cell repertoires in COVID-19. For the study at large: Italy, Spain and the United States were the sources of the convalescent and acute COVID-19 samples. Sources were T cells, B-cell-depleted T cells, or PBMCs; the material itself was cDNA or gDNA.

Original processing notes: Cell counts per sample came from amplifying reference gene primers. Here immunoSEQ multiplex PCR was the method, and the copy in TCRdb shows in-frame clones only, minus some. For V, J and clone size, that table is used; D and trimming come from the DNA. This table holds around 700,000 clones, about 87% found once. Trimming removed 5 bases at V and 0 bases at J, with 6 bases between. This CDR3 has 12 amino acids. Germline lookup yields CDR1 SQVTM and CDR2 ANQGSEA. The chain carries TRBV29-1 and TRBJ2-3; D call uncertain. The receptor's source is a woman aged 18-29 years with acute or convalescent COVID-19. Sequenced input: peripheral blood. CDR3 coding DNA: TGCAGCGTTCTTGGCAGCACAGATACGCAGTATTTT. Its protein product is CSVLGSTDTQYF.